The clone carrying this TCR beta chain came up a few times. The antigen remains unidentified. This entry is derived from a study of response to subunit inactivated influenza vaccine. Findings and limits, study-wide: The authors suggested that few new T cells are recruited per seasonal influenza vaccination.

TCRdb fed the RT-PCR reads into MiXCR, producing one record per CDR3 protein. The sample records 250,000 to 350,000 distinct CDR3 sequences, 20% to 25% being singletons. The receptor's source is a man aged 50-75 years who received an inactivated influenza vaccine. The sequenced sample was PBMCs from blood, obtained approximately 22 months after vaccination.

This CDR3 is CASSLLFRGGLNTGELFF. The CDR3 bases are TGTGCCAGCAGCTTATTGTTTCGGGGGGGCCTTAACACCGGGGAGCTGTTTTTT. The V and J genes are TRBV11-2 and TRBJ2-2; 8 positions match TRBD2. This CDR3 spans 18 amino acids. J lost 2 bases, V lost 2 bases, and 10 bases had no gene match. Germline assignment: CDR1 SGHAT and CDR2 FQNNGV. Full variable domain (remainder filled in from reference TRBV11-2 and TRBJ2-2): EAGVAQSPRYKIIEKRQSVAFWCNPISGHATLYWYQQILGQGPKLLIQFQNNGVVDDSQLPKDRFSAERLKGVDSTLKIQPAKLEDSAVYLCASSLLFRGGLNTGELFFGEGSRLTVL.